The 18 T cell receptor beta chains below come from one sample, sequenced in a study of T cells expressing NK-cell markers. After re-calling the 5' RACE reads, TCRdb lists one entry per CDR3 protein, DNA absent. The sample data list roughly 420,000 distinct CDR3 sequences. Sequenced material: blood T cells: a sorted CD56 or NKG2C T cell subset, CD4+ or CD8+ T cells, or bulk PBMC T cells (not recorded which). These receptors all come from a woman aged 18 to 75 in good health.

The chain carries TRBV12-3 or TRBV12-4 and TRBJ1-6; TCRdb reports TRBD1, a call that lacks DNA to check it against. This CDR3 is built from 14 residues. CDR3 in amino acids: CASSPTGINSPLHF.

The V call is TRBV6-5, the J call TRBJ2-1; TCRdb's D call of TRBD2 is untestable without DNA. The CDR3 runs to 16 residues. Per germline, CDR1 MNHEY and CDR2 SVGAGI. The CDR3 protein is CASSYTPGGGYNEQFF.

The chain joins TRBV11-2 to TRBJ1-4; the D call of TRBD1 rests on TCRdb alone, since no DNA is present to check it. There are 15 residues in the CDR3. Germline CDR1 is SGHAT and CDR2 is FQNNGV. Here the CDR3 reads CASSLQGQANEKLFF.

The chain recombines TRBV29-1 with TRBJ1-2. The CDR3 runs to 12 residues. Germline V gene lookup returns CDR1 SQVTM and CDR2 ANQGSEA. The CDR3 protein is CSVDKRQSGYTF.

J is TRBJ2-1 and V is TRBV7-2; TCRdb indicates TRBD1, and absent DNA this call remains unverified. The germline V gene has CDR1 SGHTA and CDR2 FQGNSA. The CDR3 has 14 residues. CDR3 residues: CASSFSGGHNEQFF.

This chain joins TRBV29-1 and TRBJ2-1; TCRdb's D gene call, TRBD2, goes unchecked for lack of DNA. The CDR3 extends over 17 amino acids. CDR1 is SQVTM and CDR2 is ANQGSEA in the germline V gene. The CDR3 sequence: CSATGLAGGSSYNEQFF.

The CDR3 spells CSARTRAFNTEAFF. This rearrangement joins TRBV20-1 to TRBJ1-1; TCRdb lists TRBD1, though no DNA is available to test this call. CDR1 and CDR2 from the germline V gene are DFQATT and SNEGSKA (reference sequence). The CDR3 runs 14 residues.

The genes are TRBV20-1 and TRBJ2-2; the TCRdb D gene call, TRBD1, has no DNA to confirm it. The CDR3 length is 16 residues. The germline V gene encodes CDR1 DFQATT and CDR2 SNEGSKA (reference sequence). Here the CDR3 reads CSAPRRGASFPGELFF.

The chain uses TRBV7-9 and TRBJ2-1; TCRdb selects TRBD2, and the lack of DNA leaves this call unchecked. Germline V gene sequence: CDR1 SEHNR, CDR2 FQNEAQ (reference sequence). This CDR3 contains 15 residues. The CDR3 loop is CASSLLGEVPNEQFF. The full variable domain, rest sourced from reference TRBV7-9 and TRBJ2-1, is DTGVSQNPRHKITKRGQNVTFRCDPISEHNRLYWYRQTLGQGPEFLTYFQNEAQLEKSRLLSDRFSAERPKGSFSTLEIQRTEQGDSAMYLCASSLLGEVPNEQFFGPGTRLTVL.

The chain carries TRBV5-5 and TRBJ1-3; TCRdb names TRBD1, which stays unverified in the absence of DNA. Germline V gene data show CDR1 as SGHKS and CDR2 as YYEKEE (reference sequence). The CDR3 extends over 14 amino acids. The CDR3 is CASSPGTGGNTIYF.

V gene TRBV21-1 combines with J gene TRBJ2-3. TRBV21-1 is annotated as a pseudogene. The CDR3 totals 14 residues. CDR3 protein: CASSKNKSTDTQYF.

The chain recombines TRBV28 with TRBJ1-1; TCRdb names TRBD1, which stays unverified in the absence of DNA. The germline gives CDR1 MDHEN, CDR2 SYDVKM. The CDR3 extends over 16 amino acids. CDR3 in amino acids: CASSLVGQGMNTEAFF.

This chain joins TRBV6-5 and TRBJ1-6. There are 14 residues in the CDR3. Germline CDR1 reads MNHEY; CDR2 reads SVGAGI. CDR3 region: CASSYSLGNSPLHF.

The J gene is TRBJ2-7, the V gene TRBV5-1; TCRdb calls TRBD2, which cannot be checked without DNA. Per germline, CDR1 SGHRS and CDR2 YFSETQ. This CDR3 contains 15 residues. The chain's CDR3 is CASSLQSVLTYEQYF.

CDR3 sequence: CASSKGQRDYNEQFF. This chain uses TRBV28 with TRBJ2-1; there is no DNA to check the TCRdb D call of TRBD1. Germline lookup yields CDR1 MDHEN and CDR2 SYDVKM. The CDR3 totals 15 residues.

V is TRBV7-7 and J is TRBJ2-1. CDR1 and CDR2 (germline): SSHAT, FNYEAQ (reference sequence). This CDR3 has 15 amino acids. The CDR3 here is CASSLVPTSHDEQFF.

The chain uses TRBV5-5 and TRBJ2-3; TCRdb's D gene call, TRBD2, goes unchecked for lack of DNA. Germline V gene lookup returns CDR1 SGHKS and CDR2 YYEKEE (reference sequence). The CDR3 has 18 amino acids. The CDR3 here is CASSLLIGGSSRPDTQYF.

The chain joins TRBV10-3 to TRBJ1-3. CDR3 length: 15 residues. Germline-derived CDR1 and CDR2 are ENHRY and SYGVKD. CDR3 in amino acids: CAISGIESSGNTIYF.